The 26 T cell receptor beta chains below come from one sample, sequenced in a study of OX40 agonist ivuxolimab in advanced cancers. The table came from immunoSEQ multiplex PCR; TCRdb's copy has only in-frame clones and leaves some out. Here the sample spans more than 55,000 clones, approximately 79% being singletons. The sample here was CD4+ or CD8+ T cells sorted from blood, taken in a trial of the OX40 agonist ivuxolimab. The source of these receptors is an adult with an advanced solid tumor such as melanoma, head and neck, liver or kidney cancer.

In this sample, this clone turned up once. The genes are TRBV5-1 and TRBJ2-5; TRBD2 is a possible D gene (5 bases). The germline V and J ends were trimmed by 4 bases and 2 bases, with 15 bases remaining between them. The CDR3 covers 15 residues. Germline V gene sequence: CDR1 SGHRS, CDR2 YFSETQ. The CDR3 nucleotides read TGCGCCAGCAGCCAGGACTCCTCACTTCAAGAGACCCAGTACTTC. This codes for CASSQDSSLQETQYF.

This chain links TRBV5-1 with TRBJ1-4; a weak D match, TRBD1 (5 bases). CDR1 is SGHRS, CDR2 YFSETQ, per germline. There are 15 residues in the CDR3. V shed 5 bases and J shed 0 bases, with 11 bases lying between them. The CDR3 spells CASRGRDTTNEKLFF. CDR3 DNA sequence: TGCGCCAGCAGAGGCAGGGATACAACTAATGAAAAACTGTTTTTT.

The rearrangement links TRBV7-2 to TRBJ2-7, with 8 bases that match TRBD2. V shed 2 bases and J 0 bases; nucleotides not matched to a gene: 12. Germline V gives CDR1 SGHTA, CDR2 FQGNSA. This CDR3 comprises 18 residues. CDR3 sequence (DNA): TGTGCCAGCAGCTTAACAGCGGGGGCCCGATTCATCTCCTACGAGCAGTACTTC. Translating gives CASSLTAGARFISYEQYF.

The V call is TRBV7-2, the J call TRBJ2-1, with unresolved D. CDR3 size: 15 residues. Germline V gene sequence: CDR1 SGHTA, CDR2 FQGNSA. Trimming cost V 2 bases and J 0 bases, with 8 bases left between them. The CDR3 reads CASSLSSDSYNEQFF. Here the CDR3 DNA reads TGTGCCAGCAGCTTAAGCAGCGACTCCTACAATGAGCAGTTCTTC.

V and J are TRBV11-1 and TRBJ2-1; 13 positions agree with TRBD2. Trimming took 5 bases from V and 10 from J; bases not matched to a gene: 14. This CDR3 comprises 17 residues. Germline V gene sequence: CDR1 SGHAT, CDR2 FQDESV (reference sequence). The CDR3 here is CASSPLLAGGPYGEQFF. The CDR3 coding sequence is TGTGCCAGCAGCCCGCTACTAGCGGGAGGGCCTTATGGCGAGCAGTTCTTC.

The rearrangement uses TRBV18 and TRBJ2-5; D remains ambiguous. V shed 5 bases and J shed 2 bases, with 6 bases lying between them. Germline V lookup: CDR1 KGHSH, CDR2 LQKENI. The CDR3 length is 12 residues. This chain's CDR3 is CASSRSQETQYF. The DNA for the CDR3 is TGTGCCAGCTCAAGATCGCAAGAGACCCAGTACTTC.

The chain links TRBV2 to TRBJ2-7, with D possibly TRBD2 on 6 matching bases. The CDR3 has 17 amino acids. V was cut by 3 bases and J by 0 bases, with 18 bases left in between. Germline V gives CDR1 SNHLY, CDR2 FYNNEI. Written as DNA, the CDR3 is TGTGCCAGCAGTGATGTAGGGAGGCAGGCTTACTCCTACGAGCAGTACTTC. This codes for CASSDVGRQAYSYEQYF.

The chain couples TRBV7-2 to TRBJ2-7, with 9 bases aligning to TRBD1. J was trimmed by 6 bases and V by 5 bases; bases with no gene match: 11. Per the germline V gene, CDR1 is SGHTA and CDR2 is FQGNSA. The CDR3 runs to 15 residues. The CDR3 here is CASSRRTGETSEQYF. The CDR3 DNA sequence: TGTGCCAGCAGCCGCCGGACAGGGGAAACGAGCGAGCAGTACTTC.

The chain is built from TRBV9 and TRBJ1-2; D is possibly TRBD1 (5 bases). Per germline, CDR1 SGDLS and CDR2 YYNGEE. The CDR3 has 14 amino acids. V lost 3 bases and J 8 bases, leaving 17 bases between the germline ends. CDR3 sequence: CASSAQVWGDGYTF. The CDR3 bases are TGTGCCAGCAGCGCACAGGTATGGGGCGACGGCTACACCTTC.

The chain employs TRBV5-5 and TRBJ2-2; 7 nucleotides line up with TRBD1. The CDR3 sequence is 15 residues long. Trimming cost V 5 bases and J 4 bases; bases outside gene matches: 8. Germline loops: CDR1 SGHKS, CDR2 YYEKEE (reference sequence). In DNA, the CDR3 is TGTGCCAGCAGACTAGGGGGCGCGGGCACCGGGGAGCTGTTTTTT. It encodes CASRLGGAGTGELFF.

The chain uses TRBV7-3 and TRBJ2-1; D tentatively fits TRBD1 or TRBD2 (5 bases each). CDR1 is SGHTA and CDR2 is FQGTGA in the germline V gene. V was pared by 1 base and J by 0 bases, with 10 bases between. The CDR3 has 16 residues. The CDR3 protein is CASSLMGVGSYNEQFF. CDR3 nucleotide sequence: TGTGCCAGCAGCTTAATGGGGGTCGGCTCCTACAATGAGCAGTTCTTC.

This rearrangement joins TRBV18 to TRBJ1-2; D not resolved. V was clipped by 8 bases and J by 4 bases, with 11 bases between them. Germline CDR1 is KGHSH and CDR2 is LQKENI. The CDR3 extends over 12 amino acids. The CDR3 is CASQTEGYGYTF. The CDR3 nucleotides are TGTGCCAGCCAAACCGAGGGCTATGGCTACACCTTC.

V is TRBV19 and J is TRBJ2-2, with D possibly called TRBD1 or TRBD2 (6 bases each). Germline V lookup: CDR1 LNHDA, CDR2 SQIVND (reference sequence). The CDR3 sequence is 16 residues long. Trimming shortened V by 4 bases and J by 6 bases, and 18 bases separated the two germline ends. DNA of the CDR3: TGTGCCAGTAGTACCCCACCCAGGAGGGGGTCCGGGGAGCTGTTTTTT. It yields the protein CASSTPPRRGSGELFF.

V usage is TRBV29-1 and J usage is TRBJ2-5; TRBD1 matches 9 bases. The germline V gene has CDR1 SQVTM and CDR2 ANQGSEA. The V and J ends lost 8 bases and 1 base, in that order; junction bases with no gene match: 5. CDR3 length: 13 amino acids. CDR3 bases: TGCAGCACTAGACAGGGGGGCCAAGAGACCCAGTACTTC. Its protein product is CSTRQGGQETQYF.

The gene calls are TRBV10-3 and TRBJ2-7; TRBD1 aligns across 10 bases. Per the germline V gene, CDR1 is ENHRY and CDR2 is SYGVKD. Germline trimming cut 6 bases from V and 3 bases from J; bases unmatched to any gene: 11. This CDR3 region has 16 residues. The CDR3 DNA is TGTGCCATCAGATCCGGGACAGGGGTAACTCTCTACGAGCAGTACTTC. It codes for CAIRSGTGVTLYEQYF.

The chain is built from TRBV7-2 and TRBJ1-6; 9 bases agree with TRBD1. CDR3 size: 16 residues. Per the germline V gene, CDR1 is SGHTA and CDR2 is FQGNSA. V lost 4 bases, J lost 7 bases, and 8 bases stayed unmatched. CDR3 amino acids: CASSSGQGVGNSPLHF. In nucleotides, the CDR3 is TGTGCCAGCAGCTCGGGACAGGGTGTTGGCAATTCACCCCTCCACTTT.

The rearrangement links TRBV5-6 to TRBJ1-6, with D uncertain. CDR1 and CDR2 from the germline V gene are SGHDT and YYEEEE. This CDR3 is 16 amino acids long. Trimming took off 2 bases at V and 0 bases at J, with 9 bases between the two ends. The CDR3 DNA reads TGTGCCAGCAGCTTTGACGGTCTCTCCTATAATTCACCCCTCCACTTT. Its protein product is CASSFDGLSYNSPLHF.

V usage is TRBV30 and J usage is TRBJ1-5; D is uncertain. Germline CDR1 and CDR2: GTSNPN and SVGIG (reference sequence). This CDR3 spans 15 amino acids. V was shortened by 2 bases and J by 0 bases, with 11 bases between the two germline ends. The CDR3 DNA sequence: TGTGCCTGGAGTAAACAGTTGTATAGCAATCAGCCCCAGCATTTT. Protein sequence: CAWSKQLYSNQPQHF.

This clone was counted once. The chain couples TRBV7-9 to TRBJ1-2; D is unresolved. V was cut by 2 bases and J by 8 bases, with 15 bases left in between. This CDR3 spans 14 amino acids. Per germline, CDR1 SEHNR and CDR2 FQNEAQ (reference sequence). The CDR3 here is CASSLPFFLGGYTF. In nucleotides, the CDR3 is TGTGCCAGCAGCTTACCTTTCTTCCTTGGCGGCTACACCTTC.

CDR3 sequence (DNA): TGTGCCAGCAGCACCTTGACAGAGAGCAATCAGCCCCAGCATTTT. Its protein product is CASSTLTESNQPQHF. V and J are TRBV9 and TRBJ1-5, with D perhaps matching TRBD1 (5 bases). Germline assignment: CDR1 SGDLS and CDR2 YYNGEE. The CDR3 runs 15 residues. Trimming took 4 bases from V and 1 from J, leaving 12 bases between them. Full variable domain (missing parts from reference TRBV9 and TRBJ1-5): DSGVTQTPKHLITATGQRVTLRCSPRSGDLSVYWYQQSLDQGLQFLIQYYNGEERAKGNILERFSAQQFPDLHSELNLSSLELGDSALYFCASSTLTESNQPQHFGDGTRLSIL.

V usage is TRBV5-4 and J usage is TRBJ2-1; TRBD2 matches at 12 bases. The CDR3 extends over 15 amino acids. Trimming removed 3 bases from V and 8 bases from J; junction bases left unmatched: 6. Germline V lookup: CDR1 SGHNT, CDR2 YYREEE (reference sequence). CDR3 sequence (DNA): TGTGCCAGCAGCTGGATGGGACTAGCGGGTCATGAGCAGTTCTTC. Protein product: CASSWMGLAGHEQFF. The entire variable domain, with the rest obtained from reference TRBV5-4 and TRBJ2-1, is as follows: ETGVTQSPTHLIKTRGQQVTLRCSSQSGHNTVSWYQQALGQGPQFIFQYYREEENGRGNFPPRFSGLQFPNYSSELNVNALELDDSALYLCASSWMGLAGHEQFFGPGTRLTVL.

The V gene is TRBV5-1, the J gene TRBJ2-2; 13 nucleotides line up with TRBD2. Germline V lookup: CDR1 SGHRS, CDR2 YFSETQ. The CDR3 contains 16 residues. Trimming removed 4 bases from V and 6 bases from J; junction bases left unmatched: 6. As DNA, the CDR3 is TGCGCCAGCAGCGGAGGGACTAGCGGGATGGCCGGGGAGCTGTTTTTT. As protein: CASSGGTSGMAGELFF.

This clone was seen only a few times. J is TRBJ1-5 and V is TRBV11-2, with D hard to call. The V gene lost 5 bases and the J gene lost 3 bases, with 14 bases spanning the gap. Germline CDR1 SGHAT, CDR2 FQNNGV. The CDR3 is made up of 15 amino acids. The CDR3 loop reads CASSPRVGNNQPQHF. CDR3 in DNA: TGTGCCAGCAGCCCCCGGGTTGGAAACAATCAGCCCCAGCATTTT.

The genes are TRBV28 and TRBJ2-5; tentatively, D is TRBD1 or TRBD2 (5 bases each). CDR3 length: 15 residues. The germline V gene encodes CDR1 MDHEN and CDR2 SYDVKM. The germline V and J ends were trimmed by 11 bases and 5 bases, with 24 bases remaining between them. This chain's CDR3 is CAATPPGLEYETQYF. The DNA of the CDR3 is TGTGCCGCTACCCCCCCGGGGCTTGAGTATGAGACCCAGTACTTC.

The V and J genes are TRBV9 and TRBJ1-2, with 8 bases lining up with TRBD1. The V gene end was trimmed by 3 bases and the J gene end by 5 bases; junction bases not matched to a gene: 9. This CDR3 has 15 amino acids. From germline, CDR1 is SGDLS and CDR2 YYNGEE. This CDR3 is CASSARQGIGYGYTF. CDR3 bases: TGTGCCAGCAGCGCCCGACAGGGGATAGGGTATGGCTACACCTTC. The whole variable domain, remainder taken from reference TRBV9 and TRBJ1-2, is DSGVTQTPKHLITATGQRVTLRCSPRSGDLSVYWYQQSLDQGLQFLIQYYNGEERAKGNILERFSAQQFPDLHSELNLSSLELGDSALYFCASSARQGIGYGYTFGSGTRLTVV.

This chain joins TRBV19 and TRBJ2-5, with 12 bases that match TRBD2. The CDR3 is 16 amino acids. Germline V gene data show CDR1 as LNHDA and CDR2 as SQIVND (reference sequence). Trimming took 7 bases from V and 5 from J; bases not matched to a gene: 11. CDR3 DNA sequence: TGTGCCAGTACCTCCCTAGCGGGAGGGCCCGTGGAGACCCAGTACTTC. It specifies CASTSLAGGPVETQYF.